The 18 T cell receptor beta chains listed next were all sequenced from one sample in a study of blood T cell repertoires in COVID-19. Produced via immunoSEQ multiplex PCR; TCRdb's table is partial and in-frame only. This table has roughly 60,000 clones, about 75% appearing once. Sequencing was carried out using peripheral blood. Every receptor here comes from a human donor in a cohort sampled during active COVID-19.

J is TRBJ2-5 and V is TRBV27, with 8 bases matching TRBD2. CDR1 MNHEY and CDR2 SMNVEV come from the germline V gene (reference sequence). The ends lost 7 bases at V and 5 bases at J; junction bases unmatched: 24. CDR3 size: 19 residues. The CDR3 DNA reads TGTGCCAGCACCACAAACGGAGTAGCGGGAAAGAGCGGGGCGGAGACCCAGTACTTC. It is translated as CASTTNGVAGKSGAETQYF.

The V call is TRBV19, the J call TRBJ1-2; tentatively, D is TRBD1 (6 bases). Germline V gene data show CDR1 as LNHDA and CDR2 as SQIVND (reference sequence). Trimming removed 7 bases from V and 0 bases from J, with 15 bases in between. This CDR3 contains 15 residues. This chain's CDR3 is CASTTTGQSNYGYTF. In DNA form, the CDR3 reads TGTGCCAGTACCACGACAGGACAGTCTAACTATGGCTACACCTTC.

The V gene is TRBV15, the J gene TRBJ2-3, with D perhaps matching TRBD2 (6 bases). Trimming cost V 3 bases and J 1 base, with 17 bases left between them. Germline lookup yields CDR1 LNHNV and CDR2 YYDKDF (reference sequence). The CDR3 consists of 17 residues. For the CDR3, the DNA is TGTGCCACCAGCAGGGGACCTTGGACGGGAGGCACAGATACGCAGTATTTT. Translated, it gives CATSRGPWTGGTDTQYF.

The V and J genes are TRBV4-3 and TRBJ1-1, with D possibly being TRBD1 (5 bases). Trimming removed 0 bases from V and 1 base from J, with 9 bases in between. The CDR3 contains 15 residues. From germline, CDR1 is LGHNA and CDR2 YSLEER. The CDR3, as DNA: TGCGCCAGCAGCCAAGACAGGGCCTCGAACACTGAAGCTTTCTTT. Its translation is CASSQDRASNTEAFF.

The chain links TRBV29-1 to TRBJ2-2; 10 nucleotides align to TRBD2. CDR1 is SQVTM, CDR2 ANQGSEA, per germline. The V segment lost 6 bases and the J segment 5 bases; nucleotides outside the gene matches: 12. The CDR3 runs to 16 residues. The CDR3 spells CSVVGGASGSTGELFF. CDR3 DNA sequence: TGCAGCGTCGTTGGGGGCGCTAGCGGGAGTACCGGGGAGCTGTTTTTT.

This clone was seen a handful of times. This chain connects TRBV5-4 to TRBJ1-2; no clear D. V was clipped by 3 bases and J by 0 bases, with 21 bases between them. This CDR3 is 18 amino acids long. The V gene's germline CDR1 is SGHNT and CDR2 YYREEE (reference sequence). As DNA, the CDR3 is TGTGCCAGCAGCTCCCGGGCGGGCGGCAGAACTTCTAACTATGGCTACACCTTC. It codes for CASSSRAGGRTSNYGYTF.

The J gene is TRBJ1-5, the V gene TRBV5-4; perhaps TRBD1 as D (5 bases). Germline values: CDR1 SGHNT, CDR2 YYREEE (reference sequence). The V and J ends lost 1 base and 4 bases respectively, with 9 bases between them. This CDR3 is built from 14 residues. CDR3 in amino acids: CASSLNGGNQPQHF. DNA of the CDR3: TGTGCCAGCAGCTTGAACGGGGGGAATCAGCCCCAGCATTTT.

The chain joins TRBV19 to TRBJ1-6, with 12 bases lining up with TRBD1. The CDR3 consists of 15 residues. The V gene's germline CDR1 is LNHDA and CDR2 SQIVND (reference sequence). Trimming cost V 6 bases and J 8 bases; bases outside gene matches: 5. CDR3 in amino acids: CASRPGQGAHSPLHF. For the CDR3, the DNA is TGTGCCAGTAGGCCGGGACAGGGGGCTCATTCACCCCTCCACTTT.

The V and J genes are TRBV6-5 and TRBJ2-5; no clear D. Trimming removed 6 bases at V and 4 bases at J, with 18 bases between. The CDR3 covers 15 residues. Germline loops: CDR1 MNHEY, CDR2 SVGAGI. CDR3 in amino acids: CASSSAGASGETQYF. The DNA for the CDR3 is TGTGCCAGCAGCTCAGCCGGTGCCTCGGGAGAGACCCAGTACTTC.

The chain couples TRBV2 to TRBJ1-6; 9 nucleotides agree with TRBD1. With V trimmed by 7 bases and J by 9 bases, 4 bases remained unmatched. Germline V CDR1 and CDR2: SNHLY, FYNNEI. CDR3 size: 13 residues. CDR3 nucleotides: TGTGCCAGCACCGGGGACAGGGTTTCACCCCTCCACTTT. Protein: CASTGDRVSPLHF.

The J gene is TRBJ2-1, the V gene TRBV7-6, with 11 bases aligning to TRBD2. Germline V gene data show CDR1 as SGHVS and CDR2 as FNYEAQ. The V segment lost 1 base and the J segment 7 bases; nucleotides outside the gene matches: 9. CDR3 size: 17 residues. The chain's CDR3 is CASSLDGFASGRNEQFF. CDR3 nucleotides: TGTGCCAGCAGCTTAGATGGGTTCGCTAGCGGGAGGAATGAGCAGTTCTTC.

This sequence joins TRBV6-1 and TRBJ2-3; D remains unclear. The germline gives CDR1 MNHNS, CDR2 SASEGT. Trimming took 2 bases from V and 6 from J, leaving 12 bases between them. The CDR3 spans 14 residues. The CDR3, as DNA: TGTGCCAGCAGTGAATTCGCTCGGCGGGATACGCAGTATTTT. It codes for CASSEFARRDTQYF.

The chain employs TRBV5-6 and TRBJ1-5, with 10 positions matching TRBD1. The germline CDR1 and CDR2 sequences are SGHDT and YYEEEE. V trimming: 4 bases; J trimming: 4 bases; junction bases outside the gene matches: 5. The CDR3 extends over 15 amino acids. DNA for the CDR3: TGTGCCAGCAGCCCTGGGACAGGGGCAAATCAGCCCCAGCATTTT. Its protein product is CASSPGTGANQPQHF.

This clone was detected only a few times. This sequence joins TRBV28 and TRBJ1-2; D gene unclear. The CDR3 length is 15 residues. Per the germline V gene, CDR1 is MDHEN and CDR2 is SYDVKM. V was clipped by 5 bases and J by 4 bases, with 17 bases between them. Here the CDR3 reads CASSTPDGLSYGYTF. The CDR3, as DNA: TGTGCCAGCAGTACACCCGACGGACTTAGCTATGGCTACACCTTC.

This clone showed up just a few times. V is TRBV4-3 and J is TRBJ1-3; 7 nucleotides match TRBD1. The germline gives CDR1 LGHNA, CDR2 YSLEER. The CDR3 consists of 18 residues. V lost 0 bases to trimming and J lost 0 bases; unmatched junction nucleotides: 8. CDR3 DNA: TGCGCCAGCAGCCAAGACCAGACAGGGAGCAACTCTGGAAACACCATATATTTT. As protein: CASSQDQTGSNSGNTIYF.

This clone was counted only a few times. Here the CDR3 reads CASSQASGGNEQFF. In nucleotides, the CDR3 is TGCGCCAGCAGCCAAGCTAGCGGGGGGAATGAGCAGTTCTTC. The rearrangement joins TRBV4-3 to TRBJ2-1; 11 bases align to TRBD2. CDR3 length: 14 amino acids. Trimming cost V 1 base and J 7 bases; bases outside gene matches: 0. CDR1 and CDR2 (germline): LGHNA, YSLEER.

The chain has TRBV6-2 or TRBV6-3 and TRBJ1-1; 9 bases agree with TRBD1. The J segment lost 5 bases and the V segment lost 0 bases, leaving 1 base of the junction unmatched. Germline V gene data show CDR1 as MNHEY and CDR2 as SVGEGT. The CDR3 consists of 14 residues. CDR3 in amino acids: CASSYSTGGTEAFF. The CDR3, as DNA: TGTGCCAGCAGTTACTCGACAGGGGGGACTGAAGCTTTCTTT.

The chain is built from TRBV15 and TRBJ2-1; 11 positions match TRBD2. V gave up 0 bases and J gave up 3 bases; unmatched junction bases: 4. CDR1 and CDR2 (germline): LNHNV, YYDKDF (reference sequence). The CDR3 spans 17 residues. This CDR3 is CATSRDPTSGSYNEQFF. CDR3 DNA: TGTGCCACCAGCAGAGACCCCACTAGCGGGAGCTACAATGAGCAGTTCTTC.